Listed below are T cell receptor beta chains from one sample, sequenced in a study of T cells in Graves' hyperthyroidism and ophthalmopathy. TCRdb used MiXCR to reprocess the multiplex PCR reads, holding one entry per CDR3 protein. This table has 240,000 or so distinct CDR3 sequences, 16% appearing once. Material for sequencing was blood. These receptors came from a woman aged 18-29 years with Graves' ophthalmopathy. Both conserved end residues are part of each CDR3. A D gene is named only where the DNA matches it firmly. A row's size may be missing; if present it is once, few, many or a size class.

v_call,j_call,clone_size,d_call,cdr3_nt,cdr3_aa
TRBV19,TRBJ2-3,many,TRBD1,TGTGCCAGTAGTAAGACAGGGGACGCGGATACGCAGTATTTT,CASSKTGDADTQYF
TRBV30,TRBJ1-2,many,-,TGTGCCTGGAGTCCAGGGTATGGCTACACCTTC,CAWSPGYGYTF
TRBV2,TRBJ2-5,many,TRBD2,TGTGCCAGCAGTGGGACTAGCGGGAGAAGAGAGACCCAGTACTTC,CASSGTSGRRETQYF
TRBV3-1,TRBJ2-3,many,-,TGTGCCAGCAGCCAATTCTACACAGATACGCAGTATTTT,CASSQFYTDTQYF
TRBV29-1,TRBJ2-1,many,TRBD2,TGCAGCGTGGGGAGAGCGGGAGCTTACAATGAGCAGTTCTTC,CSVGRAGAYNEQFF
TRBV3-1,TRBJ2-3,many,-,TGTGCCAGCAGCCAAGCACCCATGGGGGGCCATTTCACAGATACGCAGTATTTT,CASSQAPMGGHFTDTQYF
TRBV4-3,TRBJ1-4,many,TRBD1,TGCGCCAGCAGCTTTTCCTGGACAGGCACTTCAACTAATGAAAAACTGTTTTTT,CASSFSWTGTSTNEKLFF
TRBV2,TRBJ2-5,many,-,TGTGCCAGCAGGGAGGTGACATCCCCGGGGGAGGCCCAGTACTTC,CASREVTSPGEAQYF
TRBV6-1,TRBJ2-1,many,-,TGTGCCAGCACCAGCGGCGGCAGCTACAATGAGCAGTTCTTC,CASTSGGSYNEQFF
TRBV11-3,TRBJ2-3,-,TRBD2,TGTGCCGGCAGCTATCGGACTAGCGGGGGGACAGATACGCAGTATTTT,CAGSYRTSGGTDTQYF
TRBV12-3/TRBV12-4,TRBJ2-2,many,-,TGTGCCAGCAGTCCATTTGAGGGGCGTGGGACCGGGGAGCTGTTTTTT,CASSPFEGRGTGELFF
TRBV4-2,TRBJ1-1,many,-,TGTGCCAGCAGCCAAGACGGAGGCAGGGGAGCTGAAGCTTTCTTT,CASSQDGGRGAEAFF
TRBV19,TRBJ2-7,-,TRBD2,TGTGCCAGTACCCCCTCGTTACTAGCGTCCTACGAGCAGTACTTC,CASTPSLLASYEQYF
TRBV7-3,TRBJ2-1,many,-,TGTGCCAGCAGCTTGGACCTCTACAATGAGCAGTTCTTC,CASSLDLYNEQFF
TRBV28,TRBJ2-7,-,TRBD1,TGTGCCAGCAGTTTGTCGACAGGGACCCCCTACGAGCAGTACTTC,CASSLSTGTPYEQYF
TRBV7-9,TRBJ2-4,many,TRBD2,TGTGCCAGCAAGGAAGCGGGAGACGGCATTCAGTACTTC,CASKEAGDGIQYF
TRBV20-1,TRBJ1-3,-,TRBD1,TGCAGTGCTAGACCTCACGACAGGGGGGAAGGTGGAAACACCATATATTTT,CSARPHDRGEGGNTIYF
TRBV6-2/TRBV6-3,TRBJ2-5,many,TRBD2,TGTGCCAGCAGTACCCATCTAGCGGGAGGGCCTTCATCAGAGACCCAGTACTTC,CASSTHLAGGPSSETQYF
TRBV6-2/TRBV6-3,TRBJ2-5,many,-,TGTGCCAGCAGACCGGGCCCCGGAGTGACCCAGTACTTC,CASRPGPGVTQYF
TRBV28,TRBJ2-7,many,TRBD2,TGTGCCAGCAGCCGACTAGCGGGGGGTTTATACGAGCAGTACTTC,CASSRLAGGLYEQYF
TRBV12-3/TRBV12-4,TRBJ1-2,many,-,TGTGCCAGCAGTTTATGGGGAAGCGGCTATGGCTACACCTTC,CASSLWGSGYGYTF
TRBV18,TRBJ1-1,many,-,TGTGCCAGCTCACCTCAAGTGGGAACTGAAGCTTTCTTT,CASSPQVGTEAFF
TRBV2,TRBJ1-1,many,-,TGTGCCAGCTCAAGGGCGGGACGGATCGAAGCTTTCTTT,CASSRAGRIEAFF
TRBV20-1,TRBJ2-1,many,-,TGCAGTGCTATCGACGTTTCGAACAATGAGCAGTTCTTC,CSAIDVSNNEQFF
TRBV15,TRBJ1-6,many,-,TGTGCCACCAGCAGAGGGACCGCCAATAATTCACCCCTCCACTTT,CATSRGTANNSPLHF
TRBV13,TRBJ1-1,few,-,TGTGCCAGCAGCCCGCGAAAGGAATGGACTGAAGCTTTCTTT,CASSPRKEWTEAFF